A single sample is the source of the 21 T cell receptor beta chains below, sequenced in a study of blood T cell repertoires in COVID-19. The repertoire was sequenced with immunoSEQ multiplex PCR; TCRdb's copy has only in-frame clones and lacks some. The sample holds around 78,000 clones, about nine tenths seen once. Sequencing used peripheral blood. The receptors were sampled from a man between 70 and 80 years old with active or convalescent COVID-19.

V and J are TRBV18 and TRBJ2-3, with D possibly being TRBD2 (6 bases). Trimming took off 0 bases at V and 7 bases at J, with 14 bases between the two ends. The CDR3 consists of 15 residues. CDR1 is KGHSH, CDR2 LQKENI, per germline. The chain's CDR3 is CASSPPAGIGNTQYF. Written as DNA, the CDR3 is TGTGCCAGCTCACCACCGGCGGGAATCGGGAATACGCAGTATTTT.

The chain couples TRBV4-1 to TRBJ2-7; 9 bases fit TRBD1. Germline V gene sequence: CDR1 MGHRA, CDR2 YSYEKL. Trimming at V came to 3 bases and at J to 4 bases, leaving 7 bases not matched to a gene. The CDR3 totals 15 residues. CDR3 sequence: CASSQIQGARYEQYF. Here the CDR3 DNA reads TGCGCCAGCAGCCAGATACAGGGGGCGCGGTACGAGCAGTACTTC.

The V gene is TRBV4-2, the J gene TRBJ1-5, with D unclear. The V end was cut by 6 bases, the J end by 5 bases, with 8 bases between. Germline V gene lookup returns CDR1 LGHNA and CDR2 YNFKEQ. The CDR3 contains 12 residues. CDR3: CASRRADQPQHF. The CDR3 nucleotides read TGTGCCAGCAGGCGGGCAGATCAGCCCCAGCATTTT.

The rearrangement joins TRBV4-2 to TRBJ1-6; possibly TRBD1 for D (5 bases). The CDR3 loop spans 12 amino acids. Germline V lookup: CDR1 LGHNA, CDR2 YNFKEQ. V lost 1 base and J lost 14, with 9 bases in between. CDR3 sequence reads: CASSQGPGTLHF. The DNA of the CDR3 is TGTGCCAGCAGCCAAGGGCCAGGGACCCTCCACTTT.

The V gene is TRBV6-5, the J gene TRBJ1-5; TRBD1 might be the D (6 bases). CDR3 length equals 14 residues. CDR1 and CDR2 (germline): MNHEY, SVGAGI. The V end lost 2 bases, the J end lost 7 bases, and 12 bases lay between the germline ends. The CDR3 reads CASSYQGLGQPQHF. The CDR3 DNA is TGTGCCAGCAGTTACCAGGGGCTTGGACAGCCCCAGCATTTT.

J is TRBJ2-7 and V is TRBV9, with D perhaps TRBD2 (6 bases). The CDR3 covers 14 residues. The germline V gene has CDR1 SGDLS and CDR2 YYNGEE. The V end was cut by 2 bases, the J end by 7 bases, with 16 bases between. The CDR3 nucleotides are TGTGCCAGCAGCGTTAGCGGAGCAGCGCAGGAGCAGTACTTC. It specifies CASSVSGAAQEQYF.

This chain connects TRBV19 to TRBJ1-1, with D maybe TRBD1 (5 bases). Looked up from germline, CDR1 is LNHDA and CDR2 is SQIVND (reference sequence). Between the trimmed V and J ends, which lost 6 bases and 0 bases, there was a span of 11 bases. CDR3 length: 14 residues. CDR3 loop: CASREGLMNTEAFF. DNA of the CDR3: TGTGCCAGTAGGGAGGGGCTGATGAACACTGAAGCTTTCTTT.

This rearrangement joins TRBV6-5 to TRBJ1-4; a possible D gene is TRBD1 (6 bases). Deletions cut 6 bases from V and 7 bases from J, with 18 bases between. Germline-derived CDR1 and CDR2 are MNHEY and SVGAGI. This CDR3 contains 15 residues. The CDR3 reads CASSDTGSFGEKLFF. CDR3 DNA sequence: TGTGCCAGCAGCGATACAGGGTCGTTTGGTGAAAAACTGTTTTTT.

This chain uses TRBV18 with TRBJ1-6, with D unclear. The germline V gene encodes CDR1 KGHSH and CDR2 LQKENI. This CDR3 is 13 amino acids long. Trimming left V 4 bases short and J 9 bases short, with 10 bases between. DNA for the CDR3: TGTGCCAGCTCACAACTGAGTAGTTCACCCCTCCACTTT. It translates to CASSQLSSSPLHF.

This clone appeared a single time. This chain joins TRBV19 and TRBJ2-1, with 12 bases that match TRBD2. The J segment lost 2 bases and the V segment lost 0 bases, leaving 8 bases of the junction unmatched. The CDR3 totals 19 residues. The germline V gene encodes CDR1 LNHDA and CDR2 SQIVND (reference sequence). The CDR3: CASSIDGTSGLSTYNEQFF. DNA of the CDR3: TGTGCCAGTAGTATAGACGGGACTAGCGGGCTATCGACCTACAATGAGCAGTTCTTC.

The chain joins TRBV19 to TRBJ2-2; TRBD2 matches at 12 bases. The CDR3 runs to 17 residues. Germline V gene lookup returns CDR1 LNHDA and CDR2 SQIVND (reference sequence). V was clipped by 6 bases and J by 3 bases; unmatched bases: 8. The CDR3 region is CASSRRTSGKDTGELFF. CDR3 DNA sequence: TGTGCCAGTAGCCGAAGGACTAGCGGGAAGGACACCGGGGAGCTGTTTTTT.

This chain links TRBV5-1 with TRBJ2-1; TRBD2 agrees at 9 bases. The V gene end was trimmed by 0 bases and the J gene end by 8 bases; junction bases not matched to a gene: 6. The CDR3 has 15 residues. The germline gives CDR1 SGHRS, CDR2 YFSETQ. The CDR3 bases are TGCGCCAGCAGCTTGGAGGGTAGCGGGAGTGATGAGCAGTTCTTC. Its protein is CASSLEGSGSDEQFF.

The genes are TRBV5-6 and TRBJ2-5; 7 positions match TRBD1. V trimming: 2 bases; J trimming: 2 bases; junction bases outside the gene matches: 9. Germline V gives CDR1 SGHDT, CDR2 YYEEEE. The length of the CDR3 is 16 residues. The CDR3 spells CASSFRGSEYQETQYF. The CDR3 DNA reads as TGTGCCAGCAGCTTCAGGGGGTCCGAATATCAAGAGACCCAGTACTTC.

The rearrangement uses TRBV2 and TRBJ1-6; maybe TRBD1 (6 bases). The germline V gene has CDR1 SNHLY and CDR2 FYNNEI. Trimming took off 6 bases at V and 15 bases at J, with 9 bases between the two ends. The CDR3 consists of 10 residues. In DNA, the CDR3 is TGTGCCAGCAGCTACAGGGACCTCCACTTT. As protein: CASSYRDLHF. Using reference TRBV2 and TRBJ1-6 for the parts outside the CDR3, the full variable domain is EPEVTQTPSHQVTQMGQEVILRCVPISNHLYFYWYRQILGQKVEFLVSFYNNEISEKSEIFDDQFSVERPDGSNFTLKIRSTKLEDSAMYFCASSYRDLHFGNGTRLTVT.

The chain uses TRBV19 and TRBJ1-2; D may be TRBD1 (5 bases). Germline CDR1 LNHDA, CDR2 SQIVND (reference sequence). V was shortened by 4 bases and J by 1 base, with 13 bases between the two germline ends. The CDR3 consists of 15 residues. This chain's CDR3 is CASSKGQTINYGYTF. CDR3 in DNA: TGTGCCAGTAGTAAAGGACAAACAATTAACTATGGCTACACCTTC. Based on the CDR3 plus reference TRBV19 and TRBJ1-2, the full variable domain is DGGITQSPKYLFRKEGQNVTLSCEQNLNHDAMYWYRQDPGQGLRLIYYSQIVNDFQKGDIAEGYSVSREKKESFPLTVTSAQKNPTAFYLCASSKGQTINYGYTFGSGTRLTVV.

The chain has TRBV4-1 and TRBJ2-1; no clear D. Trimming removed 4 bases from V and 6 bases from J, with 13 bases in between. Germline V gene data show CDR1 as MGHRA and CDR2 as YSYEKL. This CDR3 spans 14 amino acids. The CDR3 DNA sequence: TGCGCCAGCAGCCTTAGGAGTGCTAGCAATGAGCAGTTCTTC. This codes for CASSLRSASNEQFF.

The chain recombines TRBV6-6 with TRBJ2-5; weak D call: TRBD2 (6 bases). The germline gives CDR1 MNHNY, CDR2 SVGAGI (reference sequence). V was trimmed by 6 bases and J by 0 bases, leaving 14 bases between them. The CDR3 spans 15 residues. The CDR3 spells CASRYGGTYQETQYF. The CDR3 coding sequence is TGTGCCAGCAGATATGGCGGGACGTACCAAGAGACCCAGTACTTC.

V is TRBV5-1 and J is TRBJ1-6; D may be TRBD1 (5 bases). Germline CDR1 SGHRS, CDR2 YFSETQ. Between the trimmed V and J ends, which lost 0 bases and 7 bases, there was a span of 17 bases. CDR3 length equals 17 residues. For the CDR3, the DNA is TGCGCCAGCAGCTTGGAGGGTCCGGGACTGGAGAATTCACCCCTCCACTTT. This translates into CASSLEGPGLENSPLHF.

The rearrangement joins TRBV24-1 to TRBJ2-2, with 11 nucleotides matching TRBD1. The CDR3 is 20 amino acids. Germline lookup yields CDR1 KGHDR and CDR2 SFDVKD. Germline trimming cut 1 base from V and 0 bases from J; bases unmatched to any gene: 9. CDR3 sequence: CATSDFTERDRGTNTGELFF. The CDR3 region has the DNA TGTGCCACCAGTGATTTCACCGAAAGGGACAGGGGGACGAACACCGGGGAGCTGTTTTTT.

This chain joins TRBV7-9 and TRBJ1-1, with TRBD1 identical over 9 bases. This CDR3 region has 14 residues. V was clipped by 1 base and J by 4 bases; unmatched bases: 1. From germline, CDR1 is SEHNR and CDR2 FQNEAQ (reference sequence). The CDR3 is CASSLGTGATEAFF. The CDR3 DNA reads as TGTGCCAGCAGCTTAGGGACAGGGGCCACTGAAGCTTTCTTT.

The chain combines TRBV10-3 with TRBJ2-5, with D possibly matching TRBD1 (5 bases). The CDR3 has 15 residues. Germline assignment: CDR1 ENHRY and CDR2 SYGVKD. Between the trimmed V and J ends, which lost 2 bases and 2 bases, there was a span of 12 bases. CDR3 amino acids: CAISERGRGQETQYF. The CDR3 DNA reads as TGTGCCATCAGTGAGAGGGGTAGGGGTCAAGAGACCCAGTACTTC.